The rows below give T cell receptor beta chains drawn from one sample of a study of shared clonotypes between healthy human individuals. Profiling relied on immunoSEQ multiplex PCR, and the TCRdb table lists in-frame clones only, not all of them. This sample carries some 2,100,000 clones, 85% to 95% of them seen once, and the ten largest clones take more than 1.5%. The sequencing input was naive CD8+ T cells from PBMCs. All receptors come from a man younger than 30 in good health. Some clones in this sample may be carry-over from other donors' samples. Each CDR3 is given with its conserved first and last residue. A D gene is named only where the DNA matches it firmly. Not all rows give a size; the values are once, few, many and, for expanded clones, a class.

.	TRBV7-9	TRBJ2-1	12	.	CASRNLAVEQFF	TGTGCCAGCAGGAATCTAGCCGTTGAGCAGTTCTTC
once	TRBV5-8	TRBJ2-3	14	.	CASSLAVGLDTQYF	TGTGCCAGCAGCTTGGCTGTGGGGCTAGATACGCAGTATTTT
.	TRBV7-8	TRBJ2-7	15	.	CASSLEGSGTYEQYF	TGTGCCAGCAGCCTGGAAGGCAGCGGAACCTACGAGCAGTACTTC
.	TRBV27	TRBJ2-2	16	TRBD2	CASSFGLAGEAGELFF	TGTGCCAGCAGTTTCGGACTAGCGGGAGAGGCCGGGGAGCTGTTTTTT
.	TRBV7-9	TRBJ2-1	13	.	CASSLDPGAEQFF	TGTGCCAGCAGCTTAGATCCTGGCGCTGAGCAGTTCTTC
.	TRBV9	TRBJ2-7	17	TRBD2	CASSVGLAGGPSYEQYF	TGTGCCAGCAGCGTAGGGCTAGCGGGAGGACCCAGCTACGAGCAGTACTTC
.	TRBV15	TRBJ2-3	15	.	CATTSTRGLTDTQYF	TGTGCCACCACCTCGACAAGGGGACTCACAGATACGCAGTATTTT
.	TRBV10-3	TRBJ2-7	12	.	CAISGDNYEQYF	TGTGCCATCTCAGGGGACAACTACGAGCAGTACTTC
.	TRBV6-1	TRBJ2-1	18	TRBD2	CASSELAGGPLAHNEQFF	TGTGCCAGCAGTGAACTAGCGGGAGGCCCTCTCGCACACAATGAGCAGTTCTTC
.	TRBV19	TRBJ1-1	14	.	CASQLPGGNTEAFF	TGTGCCAGTCAATTGCCCGGTGGGAACACTGAAGCTTTCTTT
.	TRBV27	TRBJ2-1	16	TRBD1	CASSFLLGQGVNEQFF	TGTGCCAGCAGTTTCTTGTTGGGACAGGGAGTCAATGAGCAGTTCTTC
.	TRBV27	TRBJ2-1	16	TRBD2	CASSPQRASGNDEQFF	TGTGCCAGCAGTCCCCAGAGGGCTAGCGGGAACGATGAGCAGTTCTTC
.	TRBV6-6	TRBJ1-1	14	.	CASSQTTPNTEAFF	TGTGCCAGCAGCCAAACGACACCGAACACTGAAGCTTTCTTT
.	TRBV4-2	TRBJ1-1	12	.	CASSQAGAEAFF	TGTGCCAGCAGCCAGGCGGGAGCTGAAGCTTTCTTT